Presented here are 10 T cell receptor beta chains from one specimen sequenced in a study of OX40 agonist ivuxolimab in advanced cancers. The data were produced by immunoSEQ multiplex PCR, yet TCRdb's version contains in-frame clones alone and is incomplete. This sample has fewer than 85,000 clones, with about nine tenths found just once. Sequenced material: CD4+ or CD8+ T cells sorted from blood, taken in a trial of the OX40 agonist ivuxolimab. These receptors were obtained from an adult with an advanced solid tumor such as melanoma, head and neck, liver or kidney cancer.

As DNA, the CDR3 is TGTGCCAGCAGCCAGCAGGGGGGTAATGAAAAACTGTTTTTT. Amino acids: CASSQQGGNEKLFF. The chain joins TRBV4-2 to TRBJ1-4; the match to TRBD1 covers 7 bases. Unmatched junction bases numbered 2, after V lost 3 bases and J lost 4 bases. CDR3 length equals 14 residues. CDR1 LGHNA and CDR2 YNFKEQ come from the germline V gene.

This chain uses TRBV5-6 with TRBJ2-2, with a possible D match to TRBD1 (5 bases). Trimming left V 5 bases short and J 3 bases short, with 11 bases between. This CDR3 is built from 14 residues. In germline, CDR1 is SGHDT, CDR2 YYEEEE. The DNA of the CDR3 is TGTGCCAGCAGTAGGCTAGGGGACACCGGGGAGCTGTTTTTT. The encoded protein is CASSRLGDTGELFF.

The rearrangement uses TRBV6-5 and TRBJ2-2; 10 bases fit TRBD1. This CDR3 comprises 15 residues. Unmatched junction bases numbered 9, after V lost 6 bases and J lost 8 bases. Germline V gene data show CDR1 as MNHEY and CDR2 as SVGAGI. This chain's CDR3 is CASRTTGGASGELFF. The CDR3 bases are TGTGCCAGCAGAACGACAGGGGGCGCAAGTGGGGAGCTGTTTTTT.

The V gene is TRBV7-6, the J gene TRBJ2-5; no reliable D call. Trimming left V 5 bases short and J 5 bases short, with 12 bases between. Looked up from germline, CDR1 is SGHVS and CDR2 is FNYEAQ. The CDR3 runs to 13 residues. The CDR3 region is CASSPRRAETQYF. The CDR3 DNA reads TGTGCCAGCAGCCCCCGACGGGCGGAGACCCAGTACTTC.

The CDR3 region is CASGDLTNYGYTF. The DNA of the CDR3 is TGTGCCAGTGGGGATTTAACTAACTATGGCTACACCTTC. The J gene is TRBJ1-2, the V gene TRBV19; no firm D call. This CDR3 has 13 residues. V was cut by 8 bases and J by 0 bases, with 10 bases left in between. Germline values: CDR1 LNHDA, CDR2 SQIVND (reference sequence).

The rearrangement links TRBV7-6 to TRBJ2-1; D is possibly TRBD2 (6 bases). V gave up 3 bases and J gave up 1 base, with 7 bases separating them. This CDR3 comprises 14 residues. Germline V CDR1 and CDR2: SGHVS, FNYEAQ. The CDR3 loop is CASSFGGSYNEQFF. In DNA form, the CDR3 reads TGTGCCAGCAGCTTTGGGGGGTCCTACAATGAGCAGTTCTTC.

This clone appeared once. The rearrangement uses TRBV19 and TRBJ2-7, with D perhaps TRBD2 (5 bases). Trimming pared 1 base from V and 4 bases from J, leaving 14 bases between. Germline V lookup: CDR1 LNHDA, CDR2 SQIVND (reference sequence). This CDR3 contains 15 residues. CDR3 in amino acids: CASSIGVGVVYEQYF. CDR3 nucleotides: TGTGCCAGTAGTATAGGCGTCGGGGTTGTATACGAGCAGTACTTC.

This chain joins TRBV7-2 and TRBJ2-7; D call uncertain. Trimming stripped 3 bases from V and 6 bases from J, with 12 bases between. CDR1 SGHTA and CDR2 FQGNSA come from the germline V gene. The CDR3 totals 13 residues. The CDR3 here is CASSFTRSGEQYF. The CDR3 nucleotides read TGTGCCAGCAGCTTCACACGGTCCGGCGAGCAGTACTTC.

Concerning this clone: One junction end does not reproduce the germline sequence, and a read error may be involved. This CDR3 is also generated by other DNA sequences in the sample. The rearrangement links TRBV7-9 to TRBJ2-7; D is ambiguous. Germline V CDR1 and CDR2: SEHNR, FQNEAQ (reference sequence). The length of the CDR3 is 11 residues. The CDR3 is CASSLEYEQYF. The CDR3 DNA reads TGTGCCAGCAGTTTAGAGTACGAGCAGTACTTC.

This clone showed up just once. Here the CDR3 reads CASSQDPQSNQPQHF. For the CDR3, the DNA is TGCGCCAGCAGCCAAGATCCACAGAGCAATCAGCCCCAGCATTTT. This rearrangement joins TRBV4-1 to TRBJ1-5; D remains unclear. Germline-derived CDR1 and CDR2 are MGHRA and YSYEKL. The CDR3 is 15 residues long. V lost 0 bases and J lost 1, with 7 bases in between.